The clone carrying this TCR beta chain was recorded many times. The CDR3 loop spans 14 amino acids. The J segment lost 8 bases and the V segment lost 1 base, leaving 7 bases of the junction unmatched. Germline V gene lookup returns CDR1 LGHNA and CDR2 YSLEER. The sample originates from a study of tumor-infiltrating lymphocytes in primary liver carcinoma. Production of TCR beta cDNA used about 500 ng total RNA together with a constant-region primer. Three rounds of nested multiplex PCR with slightly modified ARM-PCR produced TCR beta libraries. Both of the initial two PCR rounds ran for approximately 10 cycles and employed TRBV1-TRBV30 forward primers alongside a C-beta reverse primer. One entry per CDR3 protein results from TCRdb running MiXCR on the multiplex PCR reads. The sample consists of fewer than 400,000 distinct CDR3 sequences, roughly two thirds of them appearing once. Unsorted whole blood yielded blood RNA, and germline DNA was extracted as well.

Input material: peripheral blood. The receptor comes from a man aged 35-49 years with primary liver carcinoma and hepatitis B virus infection. This chain uses TRBV4-3 with TRBJ1-2, with 7 nucleotides matching TRBD1. As DNA, the CDR3 is TGCGCCAGCAGCCAAGTCGCGCGACAGGGAGGCTACACCTTC. Amino acids: CASSQVARQGGYTF.